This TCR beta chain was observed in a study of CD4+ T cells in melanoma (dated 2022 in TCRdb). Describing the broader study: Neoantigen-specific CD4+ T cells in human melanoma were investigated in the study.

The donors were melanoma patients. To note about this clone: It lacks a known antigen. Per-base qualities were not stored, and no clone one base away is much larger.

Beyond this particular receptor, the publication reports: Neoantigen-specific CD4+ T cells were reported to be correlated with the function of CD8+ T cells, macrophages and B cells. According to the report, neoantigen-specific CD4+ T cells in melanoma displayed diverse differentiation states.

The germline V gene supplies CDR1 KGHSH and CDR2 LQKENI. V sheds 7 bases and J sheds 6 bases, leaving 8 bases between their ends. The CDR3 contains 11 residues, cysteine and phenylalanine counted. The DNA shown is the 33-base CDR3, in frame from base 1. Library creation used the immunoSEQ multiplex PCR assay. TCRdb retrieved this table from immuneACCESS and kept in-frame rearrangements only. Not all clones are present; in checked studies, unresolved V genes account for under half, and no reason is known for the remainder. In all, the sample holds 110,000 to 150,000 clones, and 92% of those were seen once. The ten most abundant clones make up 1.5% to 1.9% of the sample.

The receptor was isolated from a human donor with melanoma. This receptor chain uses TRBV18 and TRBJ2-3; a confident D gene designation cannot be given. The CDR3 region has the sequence CASLLVDTQYF. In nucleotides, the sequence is TGTGCCAGCTTACTTGTGGATACGCAGTATTTT.